Detailed here is one T cell receptor beta chain. The sample is drawn from a study of blood T cell repertoires in COVID-19. The wider study: The samples span acute and convalescent COVID-19 from the United States, Italy and Spain. From T cells, B-cell-depleted T cells, or PBMCs came the material, which was cDNA or gDNA.

Original analysis: How many nucleated cells were present was estimated from reference gene primer amplification. Produced via immunoSEQ multiplex PCR; TCRdb's table is partial and in-frame only. That table furnishes V, J and clone size, whereas the DNA furnished D and trimming. The sample consists of about 130,000 clones, roughly four fifths of them appearing once. V shed 5 bases and J 1 base; nucleotides not matched to a gene: 14. CDR3 length equals 18 residues. The germline V gene encodes CDR1 MNHNY and CDR2 SVGAGI (reference sequence). The TCR originated in a human donor in a cohort sampled during active COVID-19. The sequencing sample was made of peripheral blood. The V gene is TRBV6-6, the J gene TRBJ1-3, with 7 bases aligning to TRBD1. CDR3 bases: TGTGCCAGCAGTCCCTATCTTGGGACAGCCAGTTCTGGAAACACCATATATTTT. This gives the protein CASSPYLGTASSGNTIYF.